The rows below give T cell receptor beta chains drawn from one sample of a study of beta chain features in type 1 diabetes. Profiling relied on immunoSEQ multiplex PCR, and the TCRdb table lists in-frame clones only, not all of them. The sample holds fewer than 250,000 clones, roughly 14% seen once. Sequencing was done on a sample of naive CD4+ T cells from blood. Receptor source: a woman in her forties in good health. The CDR3 runs from the conserved cysteine through the conserved F or W. D genes are given only for firm matches. The listing skips clone size in some rows; elsewhere it reads once, few, many or a size class.

D: .
size: .
J: TRBJ1-2
V: TRBV19
CDR3: CASSIHEAVYGYTF
DNA: TGTGCCAGTAGTATCCACGAAGCCGTCTATGGCTACACCTTC

D: TRBD1
size: .
J: TRBJ2-7
V: TRBV10-3
CDR3: CAISLRDSSYEQYF
DNA: TGTGCCATCAGCCTACGGGACAGCTCCTACGAGCAGTACTTC

D: TRBD1
size: few
J: TRBJ1-1
V: TRBV6-6
CDR3: CASSRDRNTEAFF
DNA: TGTGCCAGCAGTAGGGACAGGAACACTGAAGCTTTCTTT

D: .
size: few
J: TRBJ1-2
V: TRBV4-1
CDR3: CASSQGGWTLTYGYTF
DNA: TGCGCCAGCAGCCAAGGTGGGTGGACTCTCACCTATGGCTACACCTTC

D: .
size: few
J: TRBJ2-6
V: TRBV29-1
CDR3: CGTLNSGANVLTF
DNA: TGCGGGACATTAAACTCTGGGGCCAACGTCCTGACTTTC

D: .
size: few
J: TRBJ2-5
V: TRBV5-1
CDR3: CASSFDRKETQYF
DNA: TGCGCCAGCAGCTTCGACAGAAAAGAGACCCAGTACTTC

D: TRBD2
size: few
J: TRBJ2-7
V: TRBV5-1
CDR3: CASSLRTSGIYEQYF
DNA: TGCGCCAGCAGCTTACGGACTAGCGGTATCTACGAGCAGTACTTC

D: .
size: few
J: TRBJ2-7
V: TRBV27
CDR3: CASSDRFYEQYF
DNA: TGTGCCAGCAGTGACAGGTTCTACGAGCAGTACTTC

D: TRBD1
size: .
J: TRBJ1-6
V: TRBV19
CDR3: CASSIVGTGPSPLHF
DNA: TGTGCCAGTAGTATAGTTGGGACAGGGCCTTCACCCCTCCACTTT

D: .
size: .
J: TRBJ2-7
V: TRBV2
CDR3: CASSELFREPYEQYF
DNA: TGTGCCAGCAGTGAACTTTTTCGGGAGCCTTACGAGCAGTACTTC

D: .
size: few
J: TRBJ2-7
V: TRBV10-1
CDR3: CASSQEHVHEQYF
DNA: TGCGCCAGCAGCCAGGAACATGTCCACGAGCAGTACTTC

D: .
size: few
J: TRBJ1-1
V: TRBV28
CDR3: CASSSAGRTNTEAFF
DNA: TGTGCCAGCAGCTCGGCGGGCAGGACGAACACTGAAGCTTTCTTT

D: .
size: few
J: TRBJ2-3
V: TRBV5-6
CDR3: CASTAFGELTDTQYF
DNA: TGTGCCAGCACCGCGTTCGGGGAGCTCACAGATACGCAGTATTTT

D: .
size: few
J: TRBJ2-7
V: TRBV7-9
CDR3: CASSTRQALSYEQYF
DNA: TGTGCCAGCAGCACCCGACAGGCCCTATCCTACGAGCAGTACTTC

D: .
size: few
J: TRBJ1-2
V: TRBV2
CDR3: CTCRVRAGRGYGYTF
DNA: TGTACCTGCCGGGTCCGGGCAGGTAGGGGCTATGGCTACACCTTC

D: TRBD1
size: .
J: TRBJ2-7
V: TRBV10-3
CDR3: CAISESPGGFYEQYF
DNA: TGTGCCATCAGTGAGTCACCAGGGGGTTTCTACGAGCAGTACTTC

D: .
size: .
J: TRBJ1-5
V: TRBV6-5
CDR3: CASSYNPRQPQHF
DNA: TGTGCCAGCAGTTATAATCCTCGGCAGCCCCAGCATTTT

D: .
size: .
J: TRBJ2-3
V: TRBV5-4
CDR3: CASSPPRPTDTQYF
DNA: TGTGCCAGCAGCCCCCCCAGGCCCACAGATACGCAGTATTTT

D: TRBD2
size: few
J: TRBJ2-5
V: TRBV18
CDR3: CASSPLFRAGGRETQYF
DNA: TGTGCCAGCTCACCACTCTTCCGAGCGGGGGGTCGGGAGACCCAGTACTTC

D: TRBD1
size: few
J: TRBJ2-3
V: TRBV12-5
CDR3: CASGPDRQSTDTQYF
DNA: TGTGCTAGTGGCCCGGACAGGCAGAGCACAGATACGCAGTATTTT

D: TRBD2
size: few
J: TRBJ2-7
V: TRBV29-1
CDR3: CSVRTRGGDHEQYF
DNA: TGCAGCGTTAGGACGCGGGGGGGCGATCACGAGCAGTACTTC

D: .
size: .
J: TRBJ1-5
V: TRBV7-2
CDR3: CASSRSGASNQPQHF
DNA: TGTGCCAGCAGCCGATCTGGGGCTAGCAATCAGCCCCAGCATTTT

D: .
size: few
J: TRBJ1-2
V: TRBV5-1
CDR3: CASSLEARGNYGYTF
DNA: TGCGCCAGCAGCTTGGAGGCCAGGGGAAACTATGGCTACACCTTC

D: .
size: .
J: TRBJ2-2
V: TRBV5-1
CDR3: CASSLGGSVNTGELFF
DNA: TGCGCCAGCAGCTTGGGAGGATCAGTCAACACCGGGGAGCTGTTTTTT

D: .
size: .
J: TRBJ1-2
V: TRBV5-6
CDR3: CASSGAGVWYGYTF
DNA: TGTGCCAGCAGTGGGGCAGGGGTTTGGTATGGCTACACCTTC

D: TRBD2
size: .
J: TRBJ2-3
V: TRBV6-6
CDR3: CASSPASGASTDTQYF
DNA: TGTGCCAGCAGTCCGGCTAGCGGGGCTAGCACAGATACGCAGTATTTT

D: TRBD1
size: .
J: TRBJ2-5
V: TRBV19
CDR3: CASSITGGGETQYF
DNA: TGTGCCAGTAGTATAACAGGGGGAGGAGAGACCCAGTACTTC

D: .
size: few
J: TRBJ1-6
V: TRBV7-6
CDR3: CASSLSGNSPLHF
DNA: TGTGCCAGCAGCCTAAGTGGTAATTCACCCCTCCACTTT

D: TRBD1
size: .
J: TRBJ2-1
V: TRBV5-4
CDR3: CASSTLVDRSLPEFF
DNA: TGTGCCAGCAGCACTTTGGTGGACAGGAGCCTACCCGAGTTCTTC

D: TRBD1
size: few
J: TRBJ1-2
V: TRBV29-1
CDR3: CSVNKGQVYGYTF
DNA: TGCAGCGTCAATAAAGGACAGGTTTATGGCTACACCTTC

D: .
size: .
J: TRBJ2-7
V: TRBV11-2
CDR3: CASSLDTVSYEQYF
DNA: TGTGCCAGCAGCTTAGATACAGTCTCCTACGAGCAGTACTTC

D: .
size: many
J: TRBJ2-2
V: TRBV13
CDR3: CASIVGGYTGELFF
DNA: TGTGCCAGCATCGTAGGCGGTTATACCGGGGAGCTGTTTTTT

D: .
size: .
J: TRBJ2-4
V: TRBV6-1
CDR3: CASSEATTNKNIQYF
DNA: TGTGCCAGCAGTGAAGCTACTACCAACAAAAACATTCAGTACTTC

D: TRBD1
size: few
J: TRBJ2-7
V: TRBV4-1
CDR3: CASSHPQGTVYEQYF
DNA: TGCGCCAGCAGCCACCCACAGGGGACCGTTTACGAGCAGTACTTC

D: .
size: .
J: TRBJ2-3
V: TRBV5-1
CDR3: CASSLSRDTQYF
DNA: TGCGCCAGCAGCTTGTCTAGAGATACGCAGTATTTT

D: .
size: few
J: TRBJ1-2
V: TRBV11-2
CDR3: CASSPIRGVWYGYTF
DNA: TGTGCCAGCAGCCCCATCAGGGGTGTGTGGTATGGCTACACCTTC

D: TRBD1
size: .
J: TRBJ2-7
V: TRBV5-4
CDR3: CASSLGQGSYEQYF
DNA: TGTGCCAGCAGCTTGGGACAGGGGAGCTACGAGCAGTACTTC

D: .
size: few
J: TRBJ2-2
V: TRBV5-4
CDR3: CASSSEAAVVTGELFF
DNA: TGTGCCAGCAGCTCGGAAGCAGCGGTGGTCACCGGGGAGCTGTTTTTT

D: .
size: .
J: TRBJ1-1
V: TRBV11-2
CDR3: CASSLVAGNTEAFF
DNA: TGTGCCAGCAGCTTAGTCGCGGGGAACACTGAAGCTTTCTTT

D: .
size: few
J: TRBJ2-5
V: TRBV10-1
CDR3: CASSESWSVETQYF
DNA: TGCGCCAGCAGTGAGTCGTGGTCGGTAGAGACCCAGTACTTC

D: .
size: many
J: TRBJ2-1
V: TRBV13
CDR3: CASTSTGLHQEQFF
DNA: TGTGCCAGCACATCAACGGGACTCCACCAAGAGCAGTTCTTC

D: TRBD2
size: .
J: TRBJ2-3
V: TRBV19
CDR3: CASRAGPDTQYF
DNA: TGTGCCAGCCGAGCGGGGCCAGATACGCAGTATTTT

D: .
size: .
J: TRBJ2-1
V: TRBV2
CDR3: CASNVVAGSIRDEQFF
DNA: TGTGCCAGCAATGTCGTTGCGGGGTCTATCCGGGATGAGCAGTTCTTC

D: TRBD2
size: .
J: TRBJ2-7
V: TRBV9
CDR3: CASSVAPSGATYEQYF
DNA: TGTGCCAGCAGCGTAGCTCCTAGCGGGGCCACCTACGAGCAGTACTTC

D: TRBD1
size: .
J: TRBJ2-7
V: TRBV5-1
CDR3: CASSNRDSSYEQYF
DNA: TGCGCCAGCAGCAACCGGGACAGCTCCTACGAGCAGTACTTC

D: .
size: .
J: TRBJ2-5
V: TRBV27
CDR3: CASSFLYQETQYF
DNA: TGTGCCAGCAGTTTCCTTTACCAAGAGACCCAGTACTTC

D: TRBD1
size: .
J: TRBJ2-5
V: TRBV5-1
CDR3: CASSFDRGDETQYF
DNA: TGCGCCAGCAGTTTCGACAGGGGGGATGAGACCCAGTACTTC

D: .
size: .
J: TRBJ2-3
V: TRBV9
CDR3: CASSFLRDTQYF
DNA: TGTGCCAGCAGCTTCCTCAGGGATACGCAGTATTTT

D: .
size: few
J: TRBJ2-1
V: TRBV4-3
CDR3: CASSQGFFPPTRSIEQFF
DNA: TGCGCCAGCAGCCAGGGGTTTTTTCCGCCGACTAGGTCAATTGAGCAGTTCTTC

D: .
size: .
J: TRBJ1-6
V: TRBV9
CDR3: CASSVAEGSYSPLHF
DNA: TGTGCCAGCAGCGTAGCTGAGGGATCATATTCACCCCTCCACTTT

D: TRBD2
size: once
J: TRBJ2-5
V: TRBV9
CDR3: CASSVGLAGGETQYF
DNA: TGTGCCAGCAGCGTAGGGCTAGCGGGGGGCGAGACCCAGTACTTC

D: .
size: .
J: TRBJ2-3
V: TRBV6-5
CDR3: CASRQAPDTQYF
DNA: TGTGCCAGCCGACAAGCTCCAGATACGCAGTATTTT

D: TRBD1
size: .
J: TRBJ2-3
V: TRBV5-1
CDR3: CASSLSGTVPDTQYF
DNA: TGCGCCAGCAGCTTATCGGGGACAGTCCCAGATACGCAGTATTTT

D: .
size: many
J: TRBJ1-6
V: TRBV18
CDR3: CASSPQGTLTNSPLHF
DNA: TGTGCCAGCTCACCCCAGGGGACCCTAACCAATTCACCCCTCCACTTT

D: TRBD1
size: .
J: TRBJ1-2
V: TRBV7-2
CDR3: CASSLAGQGLPYGYTF
DNA: TGTGCCAGCAGCTTGGCAGGACAGGGGCTACCCTATGGCTACACCTTC

D: .
size: few
J: TRBJ1-3
V: TRBV29-1
CDR3: CSVRPDGERPGNTIYF
DNA: TGCAGCGTCAGGCCGGACGGGGAAAGGCCTGGAAACACCATATATTTT

D: .
size: few
J: TRBJ2-3
V: TRBV7-6
CDR3: CASSGYLARGADTQYF
DNA: TGTGCCAGCAGCGGATACCTCGCCCGTGGAGCAGATACGCAGTATTTT

D: TRBD1
size: few
J: TRBJ2-2
V: TRBV5-1
CDR3: CASRGDRATGELFF
DNA: TGCGCCAGCCGAGGGGACAGGGCAACCGGGGAGCTGTTTTTT

D: .
size: few
J: TRBJ2-3
V: TRBV21-1
CDR3: CASSKSRESTDTQYF
DNA: TGTGCCAGCAGCAAATCGCGGGAGAGCACAGATACGCAGTATTTT